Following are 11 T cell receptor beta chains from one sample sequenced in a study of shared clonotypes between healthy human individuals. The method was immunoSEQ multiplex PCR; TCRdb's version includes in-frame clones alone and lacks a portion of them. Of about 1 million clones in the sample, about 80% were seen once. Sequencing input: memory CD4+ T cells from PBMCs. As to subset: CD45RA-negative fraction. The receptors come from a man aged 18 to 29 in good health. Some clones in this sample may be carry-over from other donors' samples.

CDR3 protein: CASSQRPGADTQYF. The CDR3 nucleotides are TGTGCCAGCAGCCAAAGGCCGGGAGCAGATACGCAGTATTTT. This chain connects TRBV5-6 to TRBJ2-3; a weak D match, TRBD2 (6 bases). CDR3 size: 14 residues. Germline CDR1 SGHDT, CDR2 YYEEEE. V was pared by 4 bases and J by 4 bases, with 13 bases between.

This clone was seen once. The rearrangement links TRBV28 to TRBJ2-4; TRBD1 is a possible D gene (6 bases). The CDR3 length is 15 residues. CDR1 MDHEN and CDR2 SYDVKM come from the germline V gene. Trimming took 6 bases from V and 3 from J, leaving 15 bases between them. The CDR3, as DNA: TGTGCCAGCAGCACCCCAGGACAGAACAAAAACATTCAGTACTTC. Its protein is CASSTPGQNKNIQYF.

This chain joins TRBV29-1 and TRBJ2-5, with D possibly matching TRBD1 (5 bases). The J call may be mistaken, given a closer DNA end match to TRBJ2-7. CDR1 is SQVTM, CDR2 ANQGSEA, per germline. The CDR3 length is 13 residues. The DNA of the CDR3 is TGCAGCGTTGACACAGGTGGGCGCTACGAGCAGTACTTC. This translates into CSVDTGGRYEQYF.

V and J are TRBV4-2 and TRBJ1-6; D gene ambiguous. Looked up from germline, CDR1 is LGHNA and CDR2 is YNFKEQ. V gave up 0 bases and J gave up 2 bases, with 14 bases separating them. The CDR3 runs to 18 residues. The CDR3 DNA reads TGTGCCAGCAGCCAAGATCAGCGGATGGGTGCCTATAATTCACCCCTCCACTTT. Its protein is CASSQDQRMGAYNSPLHF.

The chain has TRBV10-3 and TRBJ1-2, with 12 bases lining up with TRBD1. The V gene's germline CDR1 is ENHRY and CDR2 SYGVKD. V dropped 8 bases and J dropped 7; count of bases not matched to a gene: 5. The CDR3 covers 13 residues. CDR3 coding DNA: TGTGCCATCGCGGGACAGGGGGCCGCTGGCTACACCTTC. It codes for CAIAGQGAAGYTF.

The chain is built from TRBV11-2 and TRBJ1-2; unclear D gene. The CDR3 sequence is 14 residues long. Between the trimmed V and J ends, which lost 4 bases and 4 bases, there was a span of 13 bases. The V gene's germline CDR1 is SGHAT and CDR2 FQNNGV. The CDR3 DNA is TGTGCCAGCAGCTCGACCTCGGGCCGCTATGGCTACACCTTC. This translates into CASSSTSGRYGYTF.

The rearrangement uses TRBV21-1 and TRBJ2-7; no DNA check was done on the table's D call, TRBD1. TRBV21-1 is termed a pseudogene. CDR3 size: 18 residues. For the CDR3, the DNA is TGTGCCAGCAGCAAAGGGCGAAAAGGCAGGGGTGGGTCCTACGAGCAGTACTTC. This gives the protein CASSKGRKGRGGSYEQYF.

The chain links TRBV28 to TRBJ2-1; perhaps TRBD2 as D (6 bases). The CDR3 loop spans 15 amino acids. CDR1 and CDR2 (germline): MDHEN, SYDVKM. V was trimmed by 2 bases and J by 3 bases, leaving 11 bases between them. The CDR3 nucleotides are TGTGCCAGCAGTTTAGGGGGACTCTTCTACAATGAGCAGTTCTTC. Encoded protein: CASSLGGLFYNEQFF.

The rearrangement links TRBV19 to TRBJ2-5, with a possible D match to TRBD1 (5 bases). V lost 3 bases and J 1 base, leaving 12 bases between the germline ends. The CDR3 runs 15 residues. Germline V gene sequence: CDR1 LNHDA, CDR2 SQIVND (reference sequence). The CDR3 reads CASSMSRAVQETQYF. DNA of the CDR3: TGTGCCAGTAGTATGTCCAGGGCGGTCCAAGAGACCCAGTACTTC.

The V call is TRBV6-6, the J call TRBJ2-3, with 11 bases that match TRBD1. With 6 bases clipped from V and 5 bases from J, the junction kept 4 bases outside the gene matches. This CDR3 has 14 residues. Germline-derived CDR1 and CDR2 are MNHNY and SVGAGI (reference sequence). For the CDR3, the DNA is TGTGCCAGCAGCCCGGGACAGGGGGGAGATACGCAGTATTTT. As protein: CASSPGQGGDTQYF.

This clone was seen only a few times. The CDR3 nucleotides are TGTGCCAGCATCTCCGGAGTAGCGGGAGCGGGGGAGCAGTACTTC. It is translated as CASISGVAGAGEQYF. This chain links TRBV28 with TRBJ2-7, with TRBD2 matching 9 bases. V was clipped by 7 bases and J by 7 bases; unmatched bases: 14. CDR3 length: 15 residues. Germline values: CDR1 MDHEN, CDR2 SYDVKM.